This TCR beta chain was found in a study of immune evolution from preneoplasia to lung adenocarcinoma. Notes on the study in general: From normal lung to invasive adenocarcinoma, top clone frequencies appeared to decrease.

This clone appeared a single time. Its antigen is currently unknown. CDR3 length: 16 residues. Germline V gene sequence: CDR1 MGHRA, CDR2 YSYEKL. Trimming removed 0 bases from V and 4 bases from J, with 13 bases in between. Patients had resection in Japan or China between about 2014 and 2018. Macro-dissection enriched premalignant or tumor cells before nucleic acid extraction. Here immunoSEQ multiplex PCR was the method, and the copy in TCRdb shows in-frame clones only, minus some. The table has several thousand clones, around 83% seen once. V is TRBV4-1 and J is TRBJ2-1; D unresolved. Sequenced input: FFPE invasive lung adenocarcinoma tissue. This sequence was found in a person aged 50-70 years with lung adenocarcinoma. The CDR3 protein is CASSQESASGYNEQFF. The CDR3 DNA sequence: TGCGCCAGCAGCCAAGAATCCGCGTCGGGTTACAATGAGCAGTTCTTC.